The 15 T cell receptor beta chains in this list originate from one sample, sequenced in a study of blood T cell repertoires in COVID-19. Generated by immunoSEQ multiplex PCR, the TCRdb table keeps only in-frame clones and is missing some. Of approximately 49,000 clones in the sample, about four fifths are singletons; the top ten hold 2.5%. Sequencing used peripheral blood. Every receptor here comes from a man between 45 and 60 years old with acute or convalescent COVID-19.

The chain joins TRBV4-1 to TRBJ2-1; D is possibly TRBD2 (6 bases). This CDR3 spans 15 amino acids. CDR1 and CDR2 from the germline V gene are MGHRA and YSYEKL. V was cut by 0 bases and J by 10 bases, with 16 bases left in between. The CDR3 sequence: CASSQEGFWRGEQFF. The CDR3 nucleotides read TGCGCCAGCAGCCAAGAGGGATTCTGGCGGGGAGAGCAGTTCTTC.

V gene TRBV9 combines with J gene TRBJ1-1, with 7 positions matching TRBD1. There are 16 residues in the CDR3. The J segment lost 0 bases and the V segment lost 4 bases, leaving 9 bases of the junction unmatched. CDR1 is SGDLS and CDR2 is YYNGEE in the germline V gene. The CDR3 DNA is TGTGCCAGCAGCCCCCAGGGGGGACGGCTGAACACTGAAGCTTTCTTT. Translating gives CASSPQGGRLNTEAFF.

Only one count was recorded for this clone. This chain connects TRBV10-3 to TRBJ2-5, with 12 bases identical to TRBD2. The junction had 5 bases not matched to a gene; V was cut back by 0 bases and J by 6 bases. There are 16 residues in the CDR3. Germline V gene lookup returns CDR1 ENHRY and CDR2 SYGVKD. CDR3 amino acids: CAISESGLAGSKTQYF. Written as DNA, the CDR3 is TGTGCCATCAGTGAGTCCGGACTAGCGGGGAGCAAGACCCAGTACTTC.

V and J are TRBV18 and TRBJ2-2; TRBD2 matches 14 bases. Germline V CDR1 and CDR2: KGHSH, LQKENI. With 2 bases clipped from V and 4 bases from J, the junction kept 0 bases outside the gene matches. This CDR3 region has 16 residues. The CDR3 spells CASSPGTSGSTGELFF. DNA of the CDR3: TGTGCCAGCTCACCAGGGACTAGCGGGAGCACCGGGGAGCTGTTTTTT.

The chain is built from TRBV18 and TRBJ1-6; the D gene is possibly TRBD1 (5 bases). V was shortened by 4 bases and J by 2 bases, with 12 bases between the two germline ends. The CDR3 has 16 amino acids. Germline CDR1 and CDR2: KGHSH and LQKENI. The CDR3 spells CASSRERGTYNSPLHF. DNA of the CDR3: TGTGCCAGCTCACGAGAAAGGGGAACCTATAATTCACCCCTCCACTTT. The entire variable domain, with the rest obtained from reference TRBV18 and TRBJ1-6, is as follows: NAGVMQNPRHLVRRRGQEARLRCSPMKGHSHVYWYRQLPEEGLKFMVYLQKENIIDESGMPKERFSAEFPKEGPSILRIQQVVRGDSAAYFCASSRERGTYNSPLHFGNGTRLTVT.

The CDR3 nucleotides are TGTGCCAGCAGTGAAGCTGGGATAGCGGGAAGGGAGACCCAGTACTTC. Its translation: CASSEAGIAGRETQYF. The rearrangement uses TRBV6-1 and TRBJ2-5; 8 bases match TRBD2. Per germline, CDR1 MNHNS and CDR2 SASEGT. V shed 0 bases and J 5 bases; nucleotides not matched to a gene: 8. There are 16 residues in the CDR3.

The rearrangement uses TRBV6-4 and TRBJ1-1, with a tentative D call TRBD1 (6 bases). Per germline, CDR1 MRHNA and CDR2 SNTAGT. The CDR3 spans 13 residues. The germline V and J ends were trimmed by 7 bases and 2 bases, with 11 bases remaining between them. CDR3 DNA sequence: TGTGCCAGCACCGAGACAGGTAACACTGAAGCTTTCTTT. Encoded protein: CASTETGNTEAFF.

The chain recombines TRBV18 with TRBJ2-7; D might be TRBD1 (5 bases). The CDR3 contains 14 residues. V was shortened by 3 bases and J by 4 bases, with 13 bases between the two germline ends. Germline lookup yields CDR1 KGHSH and CDR2 LQKENI. Here the CDR3 reads CASSPLDTTYEQYF. CDR3 in DNA: TGTGCCAGCTCACCCCTGGACACCACGTACGAGCAGTACTTC.

CDR3 in amino acids: CASSVDGGVGDTQYF. The DNA of the CDR3 is TGTGCCAGCAGCGTAGACGGAGGGGTGGGAGATACGCAGTATTTT. The V and J genes are TRBV9 and TRBJ2-3, with a possible D match to TRBD2 (6 bases). CDR3 size: 15 residues. Trimming took 0 bases from V and 5 from J, leaving 13 bases between them. Looked up from germline, CDR1 is SGDLS and CDR2 is YYNGEE.

The rearrangement uses TRBV5-4 and TRBJ1-6; 7 positions agree with TRBD1. With V trimmed by 0 bases and J by 11 bases, 5 bases remained unmatched. Per germline, CDR1 SGHNT and CDR2 YYREEE (reference sequence). The CDR3 is 14 amino acids. In DNA form, the CDR3 reads TGTGCCAGCAGCTTGGGGACAGGCGTCCCACCCCTCCACTTT. Translated: CASSLGTGVPPLHF.

This sequence joins TRBV5-5 and TRBJ2-2; no reliable D call. There are 16 residues in the CDR3. V was pared by 2 bases and J by 1 base, with 12 bases between. In germline, CDR1 is SGHKS, CDR2 YYEKEE (reference sequence). The CDR3 here is CASSFGPVLNTGELFF. The CDR3 DNA reads as TGTGCCAGCAGCTTTGGGCCGGTCCTGAACACCGGGGAGCTGTTTTTT.

The V and J genes are TRBV24-1 and TRBJ2-2; 8 nucleotides match TRBD1. The V segment lost 4 bases and the J segment 8 bases; nucleotides outside the gene matches: 5. This CDR3 has 14 amino acids. The germline CDR1 and CDR2 sequences are KGHDR and SFDVKD. This chain's CDR3 is CATSEADRGGELFF. CDR3 DNA sequence: TGTGCCACCAGTGAGGCTGACAGGGGAGGGGAGCTGTTTTTT.

The CDR3 DNA follows: TGTGCCAGCAGCCTGGACAGGGGGCAAAAAAACACTGAAGCTTTCTTT. Translated: CASSLDRGQKNTEAFF. The chain couples TRBV7-6 to TRBJ1-1, with TRBD1 matching over 11 bases. The CDR3 length is 16 residues. CDR1 SGHVS and CDR2 FNYEAQ come from the germline V gene. With 5 bases clipped from V and 2 bases from J, the junction kept 7 bases outside the gene matches.

This clone was found once. V and J are TRBV30 and TRBJ1-5; D unclear. The CDR3 sequence is 15 residues long. Deletions cut 2 bases from V and 0 bases from J, with 11 bases between. Germline loops: CDR1 GTSNPN, CDR2 SVGIG (reference sequence). DNA of the CDR3: TGTGCCTGGAGTAGGGCAGACTATAGCAATCAGCCCCAGCATTTT. Protein product: CAWSRADYSNQPQHF.

The chain recombines TRBV4-2 with TRBJ2-4; no reliable D call. Germline V gives CDR1 LGHNA, CDR2 YNFKEQ. Trimming removed 2 bases at V and 0 bases at J, with 11 bases between. The CDR3 contains 16 residues. CDR3 sequence: CASSQLSVLAKNIQYF. CDR3 coding DNA: TGTGCCAGCAGCCAACTATCCGTACTAGCCAAAAACATTCAGTACTTC.